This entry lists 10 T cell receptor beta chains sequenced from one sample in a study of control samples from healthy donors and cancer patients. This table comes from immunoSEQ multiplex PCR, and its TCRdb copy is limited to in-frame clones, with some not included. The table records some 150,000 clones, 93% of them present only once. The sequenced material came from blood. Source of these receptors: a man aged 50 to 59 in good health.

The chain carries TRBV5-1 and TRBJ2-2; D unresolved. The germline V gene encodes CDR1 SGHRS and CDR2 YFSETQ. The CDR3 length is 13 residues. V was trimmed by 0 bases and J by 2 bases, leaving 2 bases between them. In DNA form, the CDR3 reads TGCGCCAGCAGCTTGGCTAACACCGGGGAGCTGTTTTTT. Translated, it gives CASSLANTGELFF.

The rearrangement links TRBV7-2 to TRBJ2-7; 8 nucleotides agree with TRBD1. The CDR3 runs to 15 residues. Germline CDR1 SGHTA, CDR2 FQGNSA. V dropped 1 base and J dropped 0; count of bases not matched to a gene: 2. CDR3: CASSLGGTGSYEQYF. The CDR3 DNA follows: TGTGCCAGCAGCTTAGGGGGGACAGGCTCCTACGAGCAGTACTTC. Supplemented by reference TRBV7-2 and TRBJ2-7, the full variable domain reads GAGVSQSPSNKVTEKGKDVELRCDPISGHTALYWYRQSLGQGLEFLIYFQGNSAPDKSGLPSDRFSAERTGGSVSTLTIQRTQQEDSAVYLCASSLGGTGSYEQYFGPGTRLTVT.

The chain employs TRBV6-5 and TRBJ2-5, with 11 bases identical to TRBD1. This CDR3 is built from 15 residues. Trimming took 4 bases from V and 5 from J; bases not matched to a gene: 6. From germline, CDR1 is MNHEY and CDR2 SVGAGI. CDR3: CASSSEGQGGETQYF. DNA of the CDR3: TGTGCCAGCAGTTCGGAGGGACAGGGGGGGGAGACCCAGTACTTC.

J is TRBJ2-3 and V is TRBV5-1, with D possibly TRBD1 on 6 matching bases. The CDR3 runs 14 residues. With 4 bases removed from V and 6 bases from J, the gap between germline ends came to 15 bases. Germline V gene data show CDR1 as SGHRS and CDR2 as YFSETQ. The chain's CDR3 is CASSPKGVPDTQYF. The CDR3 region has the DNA TGCGCCAGCAGCCCTAAGGGGGTTCCGGATACGCAGTATTTT. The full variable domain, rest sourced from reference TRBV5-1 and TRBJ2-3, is KAGVTQTPRYLIKTRGQQVTLSCSPISGHRSVSWYQQTPGQGLQFLFEYFSETQRNKGNFPGRFSGRQFSNSRSEMNVSTLELGDSALYLCASSPKGVPDTQYFGPGTRLTVL.

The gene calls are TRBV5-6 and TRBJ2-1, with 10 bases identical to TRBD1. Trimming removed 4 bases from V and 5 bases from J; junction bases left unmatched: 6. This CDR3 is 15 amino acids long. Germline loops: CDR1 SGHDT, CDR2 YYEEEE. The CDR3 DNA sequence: TGTGCCAGCAGCGCCCGGGGACAGGGGAACAATGAGCAGTTCTTC. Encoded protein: CASSARGQGNNEQFF.

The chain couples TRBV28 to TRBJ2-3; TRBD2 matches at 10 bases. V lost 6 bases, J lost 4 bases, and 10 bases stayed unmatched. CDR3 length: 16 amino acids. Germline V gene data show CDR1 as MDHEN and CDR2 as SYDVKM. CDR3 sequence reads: CASSKPSGRSSDTQYF. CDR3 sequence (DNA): TGTGCCAGCAGCAAACCTAGCGGGAGAAGTTCAGATACGCAGTATTTT. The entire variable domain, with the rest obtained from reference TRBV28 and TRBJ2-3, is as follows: DVKVTQSSRYLVKRTGEKVFLECVQDMDHENMFWYRQDPGLGLRLIYFSYDVKMKEKGDIPEGYSVSREKKERFSLILESASTNQTSMYLCASSKPSGRSSDTQYFGPGTRLTVL.

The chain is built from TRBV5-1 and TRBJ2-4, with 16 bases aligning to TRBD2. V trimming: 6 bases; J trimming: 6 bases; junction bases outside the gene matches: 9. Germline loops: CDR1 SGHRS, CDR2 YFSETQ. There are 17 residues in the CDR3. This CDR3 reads CASKGTSGRAGANIQYF. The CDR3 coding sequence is TGCGCCAGCAAAGGGACTAGCGGGAGGGCTGGGGCAAACATTCAGTACTTC.

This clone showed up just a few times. Here the CDR3 reads CASTPGPGANVLTF. The CDR3 DNA is TGTGCCTCAACCCCAGGGCCTGGGGCCAACGTCCTGACTTTC. The chain is built from TRBV6-4 and TRBJ2-6, with D perhaps matching TRBD1 (5 bases). Per the germline V gene, CDR1 is MRHNA and CDR2 is SNTAGT. Trimming removed 11 bases at V and 2 bases at J, with 13 bases between. The CDR3 consists of 14 residues.

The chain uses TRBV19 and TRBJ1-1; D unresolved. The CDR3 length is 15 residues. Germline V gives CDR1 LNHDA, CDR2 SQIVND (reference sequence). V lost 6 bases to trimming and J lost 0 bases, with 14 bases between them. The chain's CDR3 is CASSPISHLNTEAFF. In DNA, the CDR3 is TGTGCCAGTAGCCCAATCAGCCACTTGAACACTGAAGCTTTCTTT.

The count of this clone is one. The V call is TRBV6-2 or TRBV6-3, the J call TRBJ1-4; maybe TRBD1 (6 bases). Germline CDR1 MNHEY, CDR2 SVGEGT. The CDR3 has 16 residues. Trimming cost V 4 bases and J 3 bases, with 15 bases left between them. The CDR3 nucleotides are TGTGCCAGCAGTTCCAGGGGATCGGTCTCTAATGAAAAACTGTTTTTT. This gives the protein CASSSRGSVSNEKLFF.